The present T cell receptor beta chain was sequenced within a study of CD8+ T cells in alopecia areata. Study-wide context: People stayed on tofacitinib for 6 to 18 months, then stopped the drug for 6 months.

Sequencing relied on a cDNA template that was reverse transcribed from extracted RNA. The table came from immunoSEQ multiplex PCR; TCRdb's copy has only in-frame clones and leaves some out. The repertoire consists of fewer than 100,000 clones, with about 64% occurring once and the leading ten covering about a sixth. V was clipped by 1 base and J by 5 bases, with 21 bases between them. The CDR3 has 19 residues. From germline, CDR1 is SEHNR and CDR2 FQNEAQ (reference sequence). Treatment specified: oral pan-JAK inhibitor, 5-10 mg twice daily. A few counts support this clone. The input for sequencing was CD8+ T cells sorted from blood, taken at week 4, from a patient treated with tofacitinib. This TCR derives from a human donor with alopecia areata. V and J are TRBV7-9 and TRBJ1-6; D is undetermined. CDR3 protein: CASSLDTEIWAANNSPLHF. CDR3 DNA sequence: TGTGCCAGCAGCTTAGACACCGAGATTTGGGCCGCTAATAATTCACCCCTCCACTTT.